A single sample gave rise to the 18 T cell receptor beta chains below, sequenced in a study of PD-1 blockade in classical Hodgkin lymphoma (dated by TCRdb to the early 2020s). The time point label for this specimen denotes: cycle 4 day 1 (C4D1), after 5 to 7 weeks of nivolumab. Every trial patient had relapsed following autologous stem cell transplantation, and prior brentuximab vedotin exposure was what differed among cohorts A, B and C. Libraries were made using the immunoSEQ multiplex PCR assay. As stored in TCRdb, this immuneACCESS dataset retains in-frame rearrangements with V and J assigned. A fraction of the clones does not appear; measured against another copy, unresolved V genes explain less than half of the discrepancy, and the remainder lacks a known reason. For this sample the table gives roughly 36,000 clones, of which 70% to 80% were detected only once. Jointly, the top ten make up around 9.5% of the sample.

Sample: peripheral blood mononuclear cells (PBMCs), taken before the fourth cycle of nivolumab. These receptors all stem from a human donor with classical Hodgkin lymphoma.

This sequence joins TRBV19 and TRBJ1-3; 9 nucleotides agree with TRBD1. This CDR3 has 15 amino acids. Per germline, CDR1 LNHDA and CDR2 SQIVND (reference sequence). Unmatched junction bases numbered 8, after V lost 8 bases and J lost 3 bases. CDR3 nucleotides: TGTGCCAGTGCCCCGCCGACAGGGGGTGGAAACACCATATATTTT. It translates to CASAPPTGGGNTIYF.

This rearrangement joins TRBV7-2 to TRBJ1-1; TRBD1 aligns across 7 bases. The germline V gene has CDR1 SGHTA and CDR2 FQGNSA. Losses at the gene ends were 5 bases for V and 1 base for J; bases not matched to a gene: 7. The CDR3 sequence is 15 residues long. CDR3 region: CASSVYRGRNTEAFF. CDR3 DNA sequence: TGTGCCAGCAGCGTCTACAGGGGAAGGAACACTGAAGCTTTCTTT.

This clone was detected a few times. The chain combines TRBV7-9 with TRBJ2-2, with 7 nucleotides matching TRBD2. The CDR3 spans 16 residues. Losses at the gene ends were 5 bases for V and 2 bases for J; bases not matched to a gene: 8. From germline, CDR1 is SEHNR and CDR2 FQNEAQ (reference sequence). As DNA, the CDR3 is TGTGCCAGCAGCCTACCGGGACTACCAAACACCGGGGAGCTGTTTTTT. Translation: CASSLPGLPNTGELFF.

The chain is built from TRBV27 and TRBJ1-5; maybe TRBD1 (6 bases). The CDR3 spans 15 residues. Trimming took off 5 bases at V and 3 bases at J, with 14 bases between the two ends. Germline assignment: CDR1 MNHEY and CDR2 SMNVEV (reference sequence). This CDR3 reads CASSLQGPPNQPQHF. The DNA for the CDR3 is TGTGCCAGCAGTCTACAGGGTCCTCCCAATCAGCCCCAGCATTTT.

The rearrangement links TRBV4-3 to TRBJ2-2, with D maybe TRBD2 (6 bases). The CDR3 loop spans 16 amino acids. Germline-derived CDR1 and CDR2 are LGHNA and YSLEER. V dropped 0 bases and J dropped 5 bases, with 13 bases sitting between them. In DNA form, the CDR3 reads TGCGCCAGCAGCCAAGATGTGTATGGGAGGACCGGGGAGCTGTTTTTT. Its protein is CASSQDVYGRTGELFF.

This clone was seen a handful of times. The gene calls are TRBV9 and TRBJ1-2; D call uncertain. Germline V CDR1 and CDR2: SGDLS, YYNGEE. The ends were cut back, 0 bases at V and 4 bases at J, with 10 bases in the middle. The CDR3 has 14 residues. The CDR3 DNA is TGTGCCAGCAGCGTAGCTCCCGGGCCCTATGGCTACACCTTC. Protein product: CASSVAPGPYGYTF. Supplemented by reference TRBV9 and TRBJ1-2, the full variable domain reads DSGVTQTPKHLITATGQRVTLRCSPRSGDLSVYWYQQSLDQGLQFLIQYYNGEERAKGNILERFSAQQFPDLHSELNLSSLELGDSALYFCASSVAPGPYGYTFGSGTRLTVV.

This sequence joins TRBV7-2 and TRBJ2-1; D call uncertain. CDR3 length: 15 residues. Germline CDR1 SGHTA, CDR2 FQGNSA. With 0 bases removed from V and 3 bases from J, the gap between germline ends came to 9 bases. The CDR3 loop is CASSLASSVYNEQFF. In nucleotides, the CDR3 is TGTGCCAGCAGCTTAGCATCCAGTGTCTACAATGAGCAGTTCTTC. Full variable domain (outside the CDR3, taken from reference TRBV7-2 and TRBJ2-1): GAGVSQSPSNKVTEKGKDVELRCDPISGHTALYWYRQSLGQGLEFLIYFQGNSAPDKSGLPSDRFSAERTGGSVSTLTIQRTQQEDSAVYLCASSLASSVYNEQFFGPGTRLTVL.

As for this clone: This sample includes further DNA sequences coding for the same CDR3. The V gene is TRBV5-1, the J gene TRBJ1-1, with D unclear. Trimming removed 3 bases from V and 0 bases from J, with 6 bases in between. Per the germline V gene, CDR1 is SGHRS and CDR2 is YFSETQ. This CDR3 is 13 amino acids long. CDR3 protein: CASSSTLNTEAFF. Here the CDR3 DNA reads TGCGCCAGCAGCTCGACATTGAACACTGAAGCTTTCTTT.

This chain links TRBV4-1 with TRBJ2-1; no reliable D call. The CDR3 is 13 amino acids. V was trimmed by 5 bases and J by 8 bases, leaving 13 bases between them. CDR1 is MGHRA and CDR2 is YSYEKL in the germline V gene. The CDR3, as DNA: TGCGCCAGCAGCTACCGAGGCAGCGATGAGCAGTTCTTC. It specifies CASSYRGSDEQFF.

The V gene is TRBV13, the J gene TRBJ2-5; 9 bases are a match to TRBD2. Per the germline V gene, CDR1 is PRHDT and CDR2 is FYEKMQ (reference sequence). V was clipped by 1 base and J by 5 bases; unmatched bases: 5. This CDR3 contains 15 residues. CDR3 DNA sequence: TGTGCCAGCAGCTTAGCAGCGGGGGGAATCGAGACCCAGTACTTC. The encoded protein is CASSLAAGGIETQYF.

CDR3: CARLGRGRLNYGYTF. In DNA form, the CDR3 reads TGTGCCCGTTTGGGCAGGGGGCGTCTAAACTATGGCTACACCTTC. The chain employs TRBV19 and TRBJ1-2; TRBD1 aligns across 8 bases. Trimming at V came to 11 bases and at J to 2 bases, leaving 13 bases not matched to a gene. In germline, CDR1 is LNHDA, CDR2 SQIVND (reference sequence). CDR3 length: 15 residues.

The DNA of the CDR3 is TGTGCCAGCTGGGGACAGGGAAGAACAAGTAACTATGGCTACACCTTC. It codes for CASWGQGRTSNYGYTF. The chain recombines TRBV7-2 with TRBJ1-2, with 9 bases fitting TRBD1. J was trimmed by 1 base and V by 8 bases; bases with no gene match: 11. CDR1 is SGHTA and CDR2 is FQGNSA in the germline V gene. CDR3 size: 16 residues.

In its sample, this clone was seen a few times. The chain carries TRBV27 and TRBJ1-1; possible D gene TRBD1, 6 bases. The length of the CDR3 is 16 residues. The germline V gene has CDR1 MNHEY and CDR2 SMNVEV (reference sequence). The V end was cut by 5 bases, the J end by 1 base, with 17 bases between. The DNA for the CDR3 is TGTGCCAGCAGTCCCCCCCAGGGGAAGAGGAACACTGAAGCTTTCTTT. Protein product: CASSPPQGKRNTEAFF.

The V call is TRBV27, the J call TRBJ1-6, with 7 bases identical to TRBD1. Trimming at V came to 6 bases and at J to 6 bases, leaving 5 bases not matched to a gene. Germline V gene lookup returns CDR1 MNHEY and CDR2 SMNVEV (reference sequence). The CDR3 contains 14 residues. Written as DNA, the CDR3 is TGTGCCAGCAGACCCTACAGGGGTAATTCACCCCTCCACTTT. Its translation: CASRPYRGNSPLHF.

This clone occurred a few times. The CDR3: CASSFGDRSYNEQFF. The CDR3 bases are TGTGCCAGCAGTTTTGGGGACAGGTCCTACAATGAGCAGTTCTTC. V usage is TRBV27 and J usage is TRBJ2-1; 8 positions match TRBD1. Per the germline V gene, CDR1 is MNHEY and CDR2 is SMNVEV (reference sequence). The CDR3 runs to 15 residues. Trimming at V came to 3 bases and at J to 1 base, leaving 2 bases not matched to a gene.

This clone was recorded a few times. V gene TRBV5-6 combines with J gene TRBJ2-7, with 9 nucleotides matching TRBD1. The germline gives CDR1 SGHDT, CDR2 YYEEEE. Trimming removed 2 bases from V and 3 bases from J; junction bases left unmatched: 9. CDR3 size: 16 residues. The CDR3 region has the DNA TGTGCCAGCAGCTTAGGGACAGGGTGGCGCGGCTACGAGCAGTACTTC. Translation gives CASSLGTGWRGYEQYF. The full variable domain, with the rest looked up from reference TRBV5-6 and TRBJ2-7, is DAGVTQSPTHLIKTRGQQVTLRCSPKSGHDTVSWYQQALGQGPQFIFQYYEEEERQRGNFPDRFSGHQFPNYSSELNVNALLLGDSALYLCASSLGTGWRGYEQYFGPGTRLTVT.

This clone has a single count. The chain recombines TRBV4-3 with TRBJ2-1; D unclear. V lost 1 base to trimming and J lost 3 bases, with 1 base between them. CDR3 size: 12 residues. Germline V gives CDR1 LGHNA, CDR2 YSLEER. The CDR3 region has the DNA TGCGCCAGCAGCCAAGGCTACAATGAGCAGTTCTTC. It yields the protein CASSQGYNEQFF.

V is TRBV9 and J is TRBJ1-1, with 7 bases that match TRBD1. This CDR3 spans 17 amino acids. The ends lost 0 bases at V and 1 base at J; junction bases unmatched: 9. Germline V CDR1 and CDR2: SGDLS, YYNGEE. The CDR3 region has the DNA TGTGCCAGCAGCGTAGGACCGACAGGGAAGACGAACACTGAAGCTTTCTTT. This translates into CASSVGPTGKTNTEAFF. The variable domain in full, with the rest retrieved from reference TRBV9 and TRBJ1-1, is DSGVTQTPKHLITATGQRVTLRCSPRSGDLSVYWYQQSLDQGLQFLIQYYNGEERAKGNILERFSAQQFPDLHSELNLSSLELGDSALYFCASSVGPTGKTNTEAFFGQGTRLTVV.